This T cell receptor beta chain came from a study of regulatory T cells in long-lasting Graves disease. Time point specified: persistent/refractory GD, antithyroid drugs over 5 years with positive TRAb. The TCR library used RNA extracted from PBMCs. Combining iRepertoire HTBI primers with Arm-PCR of CDR3 regions, the authors built TCR beta libraries. In TCRdb, the multiplex PCR reads were re-called with MiXCR into one record per CDR3 protein. The table shows about 430,000 distinct CDR3 sequences, with 20% to 25% occurring only once. This CDR3 region has 15 residues. CDR1 SEHNR and CDR2 FQNEAQ come from the germline V gene (reference sequence). The V and J ends lost 7 bases and 2 bases respectively, with 14 bases between them.

The chain joins TRBV7-9 to TRBJ2-2; TRBD2 is a possible D gene (6 bases). The sequenced sample was peripheral blood mononuclear cells (PBMCs), obtained when the disease was refractory, from a patient treated with antithyroid drugs. The receptor comes from a female donor with Graves disease. This CDR3 is CASTRASDNTGELFF. CDR3 nucleotides: TGTGCCAGCACGAGGGCTAGCGACAACACCGGGGAGCTGTTTTTT.